The rows below give T cell receptor beta chains drawn from one sample of a study of vaccination effects on CD4 cells after COVID-19. The protocol was immunoSEQ multiplex PCR, while the TCRdb copy is restricted to in-frame clones and leaves out a portion. The repertoire holds around 30,000 clones, 70% to 75% seen once, with more than 8.5% in the top ten. Their antigens remain unidentified. The sequencing used CD4+ T cells from PBMCs cultured with HCoV-NL63 spike peptides, collected after COVID-19 vaccination. The source of these receptors is a human donor who received a COVID-19 vaccine. Both conserved end residues are part of each CDR3. A D gene is named only where the DNA matches it firmly. Size is omitted from some rows. Given values are once, few, many or a class for expanded clones.

V	size	J	D	CDR3	DNA
TRBV10-2	-	TRBJ2-5	TRBD2	CASSSTSGGSRGTQYF	TGCGCCAGCAGTTCGACTAGCGGGGGCTCTCGGGGGACCCAGTACTTC
TRBV10-3	once	TRBJ1-1	TRBD1	CAISGGTGSLNTEAFF	TGTGCCATCAGTGGGGGGACAGGGAGCCTGAACACTGAAGCTTTCTTT
TRBV6-5	-	TRBJ1-2	-	CASTPVRGVYGYTF	TGTGCCAGCACCCCGGTACGGGGTGTCTATGGCTACACCTTC
TRBV3-1/TRBV3-2	-	TRBJ2-7	-	CASSSGITYEQYF	TGTGCCAGCAGCTCGGGTATCACCTACGAGCAGTACTTC
TRBV29-1	-	TRBJ1-2	TRBD1	CSVEDRGYYGYTF	TGCAGCGTTGAAGACAGGGGGTACTATGGCTACACCTTC
TRBV30	-	TRBJ2-7	TRBD1	CAWSRDRAYEQYF	TGTGCCTGGAGTCGGGACAGGGCGTACGAGCAGTACTTC
TRBV2	few	TRBJ1-5	-	CASSVFQGVDQPQHF	TGTGCCAGCAGTGTTTTCCAGGGCGTAGATCAGCCCCAGCATTTT
TRBV6-6	once	TRBJ1-2	TRBD1	CASSYRQGVNYGYTF	TGTGCCAGCAGTTACCGACAGGGGGTTAACTATGGCTACACCTTC
TRBV19	once	TRBJ2-7	-	CASSTGAGSSYEQYF	TGTGCCAGTAGTACTGGCGCGGGAAGCTCCTACGAGCAGTACTTC
TRBV19	-	TRBJ2-7	TRBD2	CASSEPASGVYEQYF	TGTGCCAGTAGCGAGCCGGCTAGCGGGGTCTACGAGCAGTACTTC
TRBV10-3	-	TRBJ2-1	-	CAISPDTTLTHIF	TGTGCCATCAGTCCTGACACGACCCTCACTCACATCTTC
TRBV5-1	-	TRBJ2-1	TRBD1	CASSPRGPSTPNEQFF	TGCGCCAGCAGCCCCAGGGGGCCATCAACCCCTAATGAGCAGTTCTTC
TRBV19	-	TRBJ1-5	-	CASSVDGRGQPQHF	TGTGCCAGTAGCGTTGACGGGAGGGGACAGCCCCAGCATTTT
TRBV18	-	TRBJ2-7	-	CASSPGSSYEQYF	TGTGCCAGCTCACCGGGTTCCTCCTACGAGCAGTACTTC
TRBV9	-	TRBJ1-2	TRBD1	CASSPQTGGIYGYTF	TGTGCCAGCAGCCCTCAGACAGGGGGCATCTATGGCTACACCTTC
TRBV27	-	TRBJ1-2	TRBD1	CASSLSITGGGYTF	TGTGCCAGCAGTTTATCGATCACAGGGGGTGGCTACACCTTC
TRBV18	-	TRBJ2-2	-	CASSPFGTVSGTGELFF	TGTGCCAGCTCACCATTCGGGACTGTAAGTGGGACCGGGGAGCTGTTTTTT
TRBV6-4	few	TRBJ2-2	-	CASSEQSTNTGELFF	TGTGCCAGCAGTGAACAGAGCACGAACACCGGGGAGCTGTTTTTT
TRBV5-1	few	TRBJ1-6	TRBD1	CASSFNGNRGNSPLHF	TGCGCCAGCAGCTTTAATGGGAACAGGGGCAATTCACCCCTCCACTTT
TRBV7-9	few	TRBJ2-3	-	CALRAGTDTQYF	TGTGCCTTGCGAGCGGGCACAGATACGCAGTATTTT
TRBV11-2	-	TRBJ2-7	TRBD2	CASRRPGTSGEQYF	TGTGCCAGCAGGCGCCCCGGGACTAGCGGCGAGCAGTACTTC
TRBV12-5	-	TRBJ2-3	TRBD2	CASGLVLGSGGVGTDTQYF	TGTGCTAGTGGTTTGGTACTCGGTTCTGGGGGGGTCGGAACAGATACGCAGTATTTT
TRBV4-2	-	TRBJ1-5	-	CASSSDRRGQPQHF	TGTGCCAGCAGCAGCGACAGGAGGGGTCAGCCCCAGCATTTT
TRBV7-9	-	TRBJ2-3	TRBD2	CASSSSAGSTDTQYF	TGTGCCAGCAGCTCCTCAGCGGGGAGTACAGATACGCAGTATTTT
TRBV9	-	TRBJ1-2	TRBD1	CASSPTGGRGLGYTF	TGTGCCAGCAGCCCAACGGGAGGCAGGGGGCTCGGCTACACCTTC